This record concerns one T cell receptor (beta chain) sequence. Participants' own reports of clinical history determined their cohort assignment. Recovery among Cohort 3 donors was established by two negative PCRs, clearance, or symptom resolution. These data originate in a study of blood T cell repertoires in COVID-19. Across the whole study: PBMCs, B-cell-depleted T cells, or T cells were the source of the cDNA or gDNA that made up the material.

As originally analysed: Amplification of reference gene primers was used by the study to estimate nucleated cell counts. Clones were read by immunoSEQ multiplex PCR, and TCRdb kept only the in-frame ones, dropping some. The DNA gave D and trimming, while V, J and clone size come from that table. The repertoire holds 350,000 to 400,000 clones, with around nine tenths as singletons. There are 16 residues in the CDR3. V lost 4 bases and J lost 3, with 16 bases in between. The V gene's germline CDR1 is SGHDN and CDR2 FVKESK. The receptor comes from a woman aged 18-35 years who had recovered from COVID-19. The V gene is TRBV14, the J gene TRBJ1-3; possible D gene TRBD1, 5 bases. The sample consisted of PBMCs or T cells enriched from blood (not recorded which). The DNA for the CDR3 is TGTGCCAGCAGCCGGCGGAGGGGAACATATGGAAACACCATATATTTT. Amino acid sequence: CASSRRRGTYGNTIYF.